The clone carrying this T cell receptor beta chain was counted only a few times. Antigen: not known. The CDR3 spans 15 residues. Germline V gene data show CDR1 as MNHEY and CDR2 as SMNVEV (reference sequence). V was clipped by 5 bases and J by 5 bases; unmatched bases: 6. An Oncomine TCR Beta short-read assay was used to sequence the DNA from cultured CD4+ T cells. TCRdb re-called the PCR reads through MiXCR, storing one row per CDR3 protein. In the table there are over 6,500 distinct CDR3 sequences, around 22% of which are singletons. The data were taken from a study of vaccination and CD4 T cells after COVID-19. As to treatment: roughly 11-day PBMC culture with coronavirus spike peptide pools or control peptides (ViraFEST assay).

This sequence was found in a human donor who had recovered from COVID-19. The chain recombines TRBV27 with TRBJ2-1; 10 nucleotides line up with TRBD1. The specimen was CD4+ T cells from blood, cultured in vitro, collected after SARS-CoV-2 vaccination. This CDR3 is CASSQRTGGHNEQFF. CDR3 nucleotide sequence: TGTGCCAGCAGTCAGAGGACAGGGGGACACAATGAGCAGTTCTTC.